These T cell receptor beta chains were read from a single sample in a study of cytomegalovirus exposure and HLA in healthy donors. Assay used: immunoSEQ multiplex PCR; TCRdb lists only in-frame clones, some missing. Here the sample spans some 150,000 clones, 79% being singletons. Sequencing input: PBMCs. All receptors come from a middle-aged woman in good health and CMV-seropositive. CDR3s include the opening cysteine and the closing phenylalanine or tryptophan. Expanded clones get a size class; other rows say once, few or many, or leave the size out.

V gene: TRBV6-5
clone size: NA
CDR3 length: 14
CDR3 protein: CASSYRQENEKLFF

V gene: TRBV5-5
clone size: NA
CDR3 length: 15
CDR3 protein: CASSLMAQSAARDTF

V gene: TRBV2
clone size: NA
CDR3 length: 19
CDR3 protein: CASRGTAGTSGGPYNEQFF

V gene: TRBV10-3
clone size: NA
CDR3 length: 14
CDR3 protein: CAISGGRGRTEAFF

V gene: TRBV6-5
clone size: NA
CDR3 length: 11
CDR3 protein: CASVRVQPQHF

V gene: TRBV7-9
clone size: NA
CDR3 length: 14
CDR3 protein: CASSLARATDTQYF

V gene: TRBV7-9
clone size: once
CDR3 length: 16
CDR3 protein: CASSWISGGAGETQYF

V gene: TRBV7-9
clone size: NA
CDR3 length: 16
CDR3 protein: CASSLGTGTGNYGYTF

V gene: TRBV11-2
clone size: NA
CDR3 length: 15
CDR3 protein: CASSLDSVVGTEAFF

V gene: TRBV7-6
clone size: NA
CDR3 length: 14
CDR3 protein: CASSRDILGDTQYF

V gene: TRBV5-1
clone size: few
CDR3 length: 15
CDR3 protein: CASPWTGGTSYEQYF

V gene: TRBV18
clone size: few
CDR3 length: 16
CDR3 protein: CASSPPGQGRGNTIYF

V gene: TRBV7-9
clone size: NA
CDR3 length: 14
CDR3 protein: CASSFSGGSDEQYF